The rows below give T cell receptor beta chains drawn from one sample of a study of T cells in Graves' hyperthyroidism and ophthalmopathy. TCRdb passed the multiplex PCR reads through MiXCR, listing each CDR3 protein once. The sample includes hundreds of thousands of distinct CDR3 sequences, under 30% of them seen just once. Specimen: blood. These receptors were collected from a man in his forties with Graves' hyperthyroidism that later progressed to Graves' ophthalmopathy. Each CDR3 is given with its conserved first and last residue. D genes are given only for firm matches. The size entry is marked missing in some rows and otherwise reads once, few, many or a size class.

TRBD2	many	TRBJ2-7	TRBV5-1	TGCGCCAGCAGCTTGGTTGTAGCGGGGACCTACGAGCAGTACTTC	CASSLVVAGTYEQYF
-	-	TRBJ1-3	TRBV12-3/TRBV12-4	TGTGCCAGCACCGCGGACTCCTCCGGAGGGGGGGACACCATATATTTT	CASTADSSGGGDTIYF
-	many	TRBJ1-1	TRBV12-3/TRBV12-4	TGTGCCAGCAGATCGATGACAGCCGAGGGCACTGAAGCTTTCTTT	CASRSMTAEGTEAFF
-	few	TRBJ2-2	TRBV3-1	TGTGCCAGCGGCCAAGTCCCCGGGGAGCTGTTTTTT	CASGQVPGELFF
TRBD2	many	TRBJ2-2	TRBV6-1	TGTGCCAGCAGGGAACGGGAGGCCGGGGAGCTGTTTTTT	CASREREAGELFF
TRBD1	many	TRBJ1-5	TRBV29-1	TGCAGCGCCGGAGACAGGGGTGGGCAGCCCCAGCATTTT	CSAGDRGGQPQHF
TRBD1	many	TRBJ2-7	TRBV10-3	TGTGCCATCAGTGCCGGGACAGGGACCTACGAGCAGTACTTC	CAISAGTGTYEQYF
-	many	TRBJ2-7	TRBV18	TGTGCCAGCTCTTCGGGGAGGAACACCTACGAGCAGTACTTC	CASSSGRNTYEQYF
-	-	TRBJ1-5	TRBV12-3/TRBV12-4	TGTGCCAGCAGTTCAGAGACAGCCAATCAGCCCCAGCATTTT	CASSSETANQPQHF
TRBD2	many	TRBJ2-4	TRBV6-5	TGTGCCAGCAGTACCTCCGCAGGGAGGGAGGTAAAAAACATTCAGTACTTC	CASSTSAGREVKNIQYF
TRBD1	many	TRBJ1-2	TRBV6-5	TGTGCCAGCAGTTGGGGGGACAGCCTAAACTATGGCTACACCTTC	CASSWGDSLNYGYTF
-	many	TRBJ1-2	TRBV3-1	TGTGCCAGCAGCCATTCCTATGGCTACACCTTC	CASSHSYGYTF
-	-	TRBJ2-7	TRBV12-3/TRBV12-4	TGTGCCAGCAGAGGCCGGAACGAGCAGTACTTC	CASRGRNEQYF
-	-	TRBJ1-2	TRBV11-3	TGTGCCAGCAGCCCGACGGACAGAAGAACCTATGGCTACACCTTC	CASSPTDRRTYGYTF
TRBD1	many	TRBJ1-2	TRBV5-5	TGTGCCAGCAGCTTCGCAGGGGGCGAGTATGGCTACACCTTC	CASSFAGGEYGYTF
-	many	TRBJ1-2	TRBV7-9	TGTGCCAGCAGCTCCCTACGAGGCTACACCTTC	CASSSLRGYTF
-	-	TRBJ1-2	TRBV6-2/TRBV6-3	TGTGCCAGCACTCTCGGGAGTCTCTATGGCTACACCTTC	CASTLGSLYGYTF
-	many	TRBJ2-7	TRBV28	TGTGCCAGCAGTCCCGGGGGGCGGTTACGCTACGGGCAGTACTTC	CASSPGGRLRYGQYF
TRBD1	-	TRBJ2-7	TRBV5-1	TGCGCCAGCAGCTTTCAGGGGGCCCTCGAGCAGTACTTC	CASSFQGALEQYF
-	many	TRBJ1-1	TRBV11-3	TGTGCCAGCAGCTTCCGTGGGGGGATCACTGAAGCTTTCTTT	CASSFRGGITEAFF
TRBD1	many	TRBJ2-7	TRBV6-1	TGTGCCAGCAGCGGAGTTGACAGGGGGCTATACGAGCAGTACTTC	CASSGVDRGLYEQYF
-	many	TRBJ2-7	TRBV27	TGTGCCAGCAGTTCAGGGGCCCTGGGGGAGCAGTACTTC	CASSSGALGEQYF
-	many	TRBJ1-1	TRBV3-1	TGTGCCAGCAGCCAGATGGGCACTGAAGCTTTCTTT	CASSQMGTEAFF
-	many	TRBJ1-2	TRBV15	TGTGCCACCAGCAGAGATGGGCCGGACCAGCCGCATGGCTACACCTTC	CATSRDGPDQPHGYTF
-	-	TRBJ1-1	TRBV29-1	TGCAGCGCCCCCAGTGCGAACACTGAAGCTTTCTTT	CSAPSANTEAFF
-	many	TRBJ1-3	TRBV20-1	TGCAGTGCTAGAAGGGTCTCCTCTGGAAACACCATATATTTT	CSARRVSSGNTIYF
TRBD2	-	TRBJ2-3	TRBV30	TGTGCCTGGAGTGGATACTTAGCGGGAAATTCAGATACGCAGTATTTT	CAWSGYLAGNSDTQYF
-	-	TRBJ2-7	TRBV6-5	TGTGCCAGCAGTTATGTCACCTCCTACGAGCAGTACTTC	CASSYVTSYEQYF
-	many	TRBJ2-6	TRBV3-1	TGTGCCAGCAGCCAAGATGGTGGGGCCAACGTCCTGACTTTC	CASSQDGGANVLTF
-	-	TRBJ2-3	TRBV19	TGTGCCAGTAGTATCATGGATACGCAGTATTTT	CASSIMDTQYF
-	many	TRBJ1-2	TRBV19	TGTGCCAGTAGTATGGGGGCTGGCTACACCTTC	CASSMGAGYTF
TRBD2	many	TRBJ2-5	TRBV20-1	TGCAGTGCCCCCGGGAGCGGGAGACAAGAGACCCAGTACTTC	CSAPGSGRQETQYF
-	many	TRBJ1-1	TRBV7-9	TGTGCCAGCAGCTTAGGCCCCTCAGCTTTCTTT	CASSLGPSAFF
TRBD1	many	TRBJ2-2	TRBV28	TGTGCCACCTCTGGGACAGCGTCCACCGGGGAGCTGTTTTTT	CATSGTASTGELFF
-	many	TRBJ2-5	TRBV12-5	TGTGCTAGTGGTTTGTCACCCCAAGAGACCCAGTACTTC	CASGLSPQETQYF
-	many	TRBJ2-2	TRBV19	TGTGCCAGTAGCCTCCGTTACACCGGGGAGCTGTTTTTT	CASSLRYTGELFF
TRBD1	-	TRBJ2-7	TRBV6-5	TGTGCCAGCAGTTACCGGGACAGGGGATCCTACGAGCAGTACTTC	CASSYRDRGSYEQYF
-	many	TRBJ2-6	TRBV7-9	TGTGCCAGCAGCTTAAAGTCGGTCTCTGGGGCCAACGTCCTGACTTTC	CASSLKSVSGANVLTF
-	many	TRBJ1-2	TRBV19	TGTGCCAGTAGTATAGAGGGGAAGGCATTTGGCTACACCTTC	CASSIEGKAFGYTF
TRBD1	-	TRBJ1-1	TRBV6-1	TGTGCCAGCGAGGGACAGCAGAACACTGAAGCTTTCTTT	CASEGQQNTEAFF
-	-	TRBJ1-2	TRBV19	TGTGCCAGTAGTATTGGACCGACGACCTATGGCTACACCTTC	CASSIGPTTYGYTF
-	many	TRBJ1-2	TRBV28	TGTGCCAGCAGTTTACGGGGCCATGCCCATTACAGCTACACCTTC	CASSLRGHAHYSYTF
TRBD1	many	TRBJ2-5	TRBV18	TGTGCCAGCTCACCGGGACAGGAAGAGACCCAGTACTTC	CASSPGQEETQYF
-	many	TRBJ1-1	TRBV12-3/TRBV12-4	TGTGCCAGCAGTTTATGGGGTGATGACACTGAAGCTTTCTTT	CASSLWGDDTEAFF
TRBD1	-	TRBJ2-5	TRBV19	TGTGCCAGTAGTATTTTCGGGACAGGAGGGCAAGAGACCCAGTACTTC	CASSIFGTGGQETQYF
-	-	TRBJ2-7	TRBV28	TGTGCCAGCAGTCCGCGCCCCCAGGGGTACCACGAGCAGTACTTC	CASSPRPQGYHEQYF
TRBD1	-	TRBJ2-7	TRBV5-1	TGCGCCAGCAGCTTGTCGGGACAGGGAGGAGAAGAGCAGTACTTC	CASSLSGQGGEEQYF
-	-	TRBJ1-1	TRBV28	TGTGCCAGCATCCGCCCGGCCGTAAGACCTGAAGCTTTCTTT	CASIRPAVRPEAFF
-	many	TRBJ1-2	TRBV6-2/TRBV6-3	TGTGCCAGCAGACCATCCGGCCAGGGGCTTAACTATGGCTACACCTTC	CASRPSGQGLNYGYTF
-	-	TRBJ1-2	TRBV28	TGTGCCAGCACGGGGAACTATGGCTACACCTTC	CASTGNYGYTF
-	medium-sized	TRBJ1-2	TRBV30	TGTGCCTGGAGTGTACTGAGGGGATTCTATGGCTACACCTTC	CAWSVLRGFYGYTF
-	-	TRBJ2-7	TRBV10-3	TGTGCCACCGCGGACAGCTTCTCATCCTCCTACGAGCAGTACTTC	CATADSFSSSYEQYF
-	many	TRBJ1-5	TRBV10-2	TGCGCCAGCAGTGAGTCGAGGAGGGGTACGCCCCAGCATTTT	CASSESRRGTPQHF
-	many	TRBJ2-5	TRBV6-5	TGTGCCAGCAGTTACGGGCAGGAGGTGGGAGAGACCCAGTACTTC	CASSYGQEVGETQYF
-	many	TRBJ2-4	TRBV5-1	TGCGCCAGCAGCTTCTCGGCGGGCCTAGCCAAAAACATTCAGTACTTC	CASSFSAGLAKNIQYF
-	many	TRBJ1-5	TRBV6-5	TGTGCCAGCAGTTCCACAGGGTACGCCTTCCGTTCCCAGCATTTT	CASSSTGYAFRSQHF